The next 20 T cell receptor beta chains were all read from a single sample in a study of T cell repertoires in cytomegalovirus infection. TCRdb independently ran MiXCR on the reads; one entry per CDR3 protein. The table has some 800,000 distinct CDR3 sequences, 25% to 30% seen once. Which antigens these TCRs recognize remains unknown. Sequencing used cultured CD8+ T cells from PBMCs, obtained from culture after CMV antigen stimulation. These TCRs come from a human donor in good health (CMV status not recorded). Some clones in this sample may be carry-over from other donors' samples.

This clonotype was detected only a few times. V gene TRBV6-1 combines with J gene TRBJ2-5; D perhaps matches TRBD2 (7 bases). The germline V gene has CDR1 MNHNS and CDR2 SASEGT. The CDR3 is 15 residues long. Trimming took off 2 bases at V and 3 bases at J, with 13 bases between the two ends. Here the CDR3 reads CASSETRGAKETQYF. CDR3 in DNA: TGTGCCAGCAGTGAAACTCGGGGGGCTAAAGAGACCCAGTACTTC.

This clonotype appeared a few times. This chain joins TRBV27 and TRBJ1-5; the D is unclear. V was pared by 2 bases and J by 1 base, with 6 bases between. The CDR3 runs 14 residues. CDR1 and CDR2 from the germline V gene are MNHEY and SMNVEV (reference sequence). The CDR3 DNA reads as TGTGCCAGCAGTTTAAAAAGGAGCAATCAGCCCCAGCATTTT. Its translation is CASSLKRSNQPQHF.

This clonotype has more than one count but fewer than ten. The V gene is TRBV6-2 or TRBV6-3, the J gene TRBJ2-2; D is unclear. Trimming shortened V by 6 bases and J by 6 bases, and 11 bases separated the two germline ends. The CDR3 covers 13 residues. Germline loops: CDR1 MNHEY, CDR2 SVGEGT. The CDR3 sequence: CASRSPGAGELFF. In DNA form, the CDR3 reads TGTGCCAGCAGAAGTCCAGGCGCCGGGGAGCTGTTTTTT.

The chain carries TRBV4-1 and TRBJ2-1, with D unclear. Germline CDR1 is MGHRA and CDR2 is YSYEKL. Trimming cost V 2 bases and J 9 bases, with 5 bases left between them. The CDR3 consists of 11 residues. CDR3 nucleotide sequence: TGCGCCAGCAGCCAAAGGGCTGAGCAGTTCTTC. It encodes CASSQRAEQFF.

This clonotype turned up a few times. V and J are TRBV6-1 and TRBJ2-7; 7 nucleotides line up with TRBD1. The CDR3 totals 13 residues. From germline, CDR1 is MNHNS and CDR2 SASEGT. Trimming removed 6 bases from V and 1 base from J; junction bases left unmatched: 3. The DNA for the CDR3 is TGTGCCAGCAGCCAGACAGGGTCCTACGAGCAGTACGTC. It encodes CASSQTGSYEQYV.

The V gene is TRBV13, the J gene TRBJ2-1, with TRBD1 matching 8 bases. Germline loops: CDR1 PRHDT, CDR2 FYEKMQ (reference sequence). The CDR3 totals 11 residues. The trim removed 5 bases at V and 13 bases at J, leaving 4 bases unmatched. The CDR3: CASSVGTGQFF. In DNA, the CDR3 is TGTGCCAGCAGCGTTGGGACAGGACAGTTCTTC.

The J gene is TRBJ2-7, the V gene TRBV27, with TRBD1 matching 7 bases. This CDR3 comprises 15 residues. The germline V gene has CDR1 MNHEY and CDR2 SMNVEV (reference sequence). The trim removed 5 bases at V and 1 base at J, leaving 8 bases unmatched. The CDR3 sequence is CASSTYRGKSYEQYV. The DNA for the CDR3 is TGTGCCAGCAGTACATACAGGGGCAAGTCCTACGAGCAGTACGTC.

This clonotype was found a few times. The chain joins TRBV27 to TRBJ1-1, with D possibly being TRBD1 (5 bases). This CDR3 is 14 amino acids long. Germline loops: CDR1 MNHEY, CDR2 SMNVEV (reference sequence). V dropped 8 bases and J dropped 4 bases, with 17 bases sitting between them. DNA of the CDR3: TGTGCCAGCGGAAGGATGGGACGGACCACTGAAGCTTTCTTT. Amino acids: CASGRMGRTTEAFF.

This clonotype was seen only a few times. This chain links TRBV6-5 with TRBJ1-2; possible D gene TRBD1, 5 bases. The CDR3 has 13 residues. The ends were cut back, 0 bases at V and 4 bases at J, with 6 bases in the middle. Germline CDR1 MNHEY, CDR2 SVGAGI. This chain's CDR3 is CASSYSTAYGYTF. CDR3 nucleotide sequence: TGTGCCAGCAGTTACTCGACAGCCTATGGCTACACCTTC.

This clonotype came up a few times. This sequence joins TRBV11-2 and TRBJ1-6; TRBD1 matches 7 bases. With V trimmed by 1 base and J by 8 bases, 5 bases remained unmatched. CDR1 SGHAT and CDR2 FQNNGV come from the germline V gene. The CDR3 is 15 amino acids. CDR3 nucleotide sequence: TGTGCCAGCAGCTTAGGGACAGGTTCCTATTCACCCCTCCACTTT. Its protein product is CASSLGTGSYSPLHF.

This clonotype was counted ten times or more. Here the CDR3 reads CASSFYERPYEQYV. DNA for the CDR3: TGTGCCAGCAGTTTTTATGAAAGGCCCTACGAGCAGTACGTC. The gene calls are TRBV28 and TRBJ2-7; no firm D call. CDR1 MDHEN and CDR2 SYDVKM come from the germline V gene. V lost 3 bases to trimming and J lost 2 bases, with 11 bases between them. The CDR3 has 14 amino acids.

This clonotype was recorded a few times. This chain connects TRBV7-9 to TRBJ1-4; weak D call: TRBD1 (5 bases). CDR3 length: 17 residues. Germline V CDR1 and CDR2: SEHNR, FQNEAQ (reference sequence). With 4 bases removed from V and 5 bases from J, the gap between germline ends came to 20 bases. The chain's CDR3 is CASSSSGKGLENEKLFF. As DNA, the CDR3 is TGTGCCAGCAGCTCCTCCGGGAAGGGACTTGAAAATGAAAAACTGTTTTTT.

The V and J genes are TRBV27 and TRBJ1-5; D unclear. V was shortened by 2 bases and J by 7 bases, with 9 bases between the two germline ends. The CDR3 loop spans 13 amino acids. Germline V gives CDR1 MNHEY, CDR2 SMNVEV (reference sequence). In DNA form, the CDR3 reads TGTGCCAGCAGTTTAGTGGGCAGCCAGCCCCAGCATTTT. It yields the protein CASSLVGSQPQHF.

This clonotype was seen ten or more times. The chain employs TRBV12-3 or TRBV12-4 and TRBJ2-3; a weak D match, TRBD1 (5 bases). The CDR3 has 14 residues. Deletions cut 3 bases from V and 3 bases from J, with 10 bases between. This CDR3 reads CASSFWAGTDTQYF. In nucleotides, the CDR3 is TGTGCCAGCAGTTTCTGGGCAGGGACAGATACGCAGTATTTT.

This sequence joins TRBV27 and TRBJ1-5; possible D gene TRBD1, 5 bases. Germline assignment: CDR1 MNHEY and CDR2 SMNVEV (reference sequence). Trimming shortened V by 5 bases and J by 4 bases, and 12 bases separated the two germline ends. CDR3 length equals 14 residues. In DNA, the CDR3 is TGTGCCAGCAGTCCCGGGACCCTAAATCAGCCCCAGCATTTT. This gives the protein CASSPGTLNQPQHF.

V and J are TRBV2 and TRBJ1-6, with 7 bases that match TRBD1. Germline V lookup: CDR1 SNHLY, CDR2 FYNNEI. V lost 2 bases to trimming and J lost 4 bases; unmatched junction nucleotides: 5. The CDR3 runs 16 residues. The CDR3 sequence is CASSETTGNYNSPLHF. The CDR3 bases are TGTGCCAGCAGTGAAACGACAGGGAATTATAATTCACCCCTCCACTTT.

This clonotype has a handful of counts. CDR3 region: CASTMTWDRVEGYTF. In DNA form, the CDR3 reads TGTGCCAGCACTATGACGTGGGACAGGGTGGAGGGCTACACCTTC. This chain uses TRBV12-3 or TRBV12-4 with TRBJ1-2; 9 bases agree with TRBD1. The CDR3 spans 15 residues. V lost 7 bases and J lost 8; bases outside the gene matches: 14.

The chain joins TRBV7-9 to TRBJ2-2; maybe TRBD2 (6 bases). Germline CDR1 reads SEHNR; CDR2 reads FQNEAQ (reference sequence). The CDR3 covers 15 residues. The V end was cut by 5 bases, the J end by 6 bases, with 16 bases between. CDR3 amino acids: CASSPFGGSPGELFF. The CDR3 nucleotides read TGTGCCAGCAGCCCATTCGGAGGGAGCCCCGGGGAGCTGTTTTTT. The whole variable domain, filled in from reference TRBV7-9 and TRBJ2-2, reads DTGVSQNPRHKITKRGQNVTFRCDPISEHNRLYWYRQTLGQGPEFLTYFQNEAQLEKSRLLSDRFSAERPKGSFSTLEIQRTEQGDSAMYLCASSPFGGSPGELFFGEGSRLTVL.

This clonotype was detected only a few times. The chain carries TRBV7-9 and TRBJ1-2; D is uncertain. V shed 4 bases and J shed 4 bases, with 16 bases lying between them. Looked up from germline, CDR1 is SEHNR and CDR2 is FQNEAQ (reference sequence). The length of the CDR3 is 15 residues. DNA for the CDR3: TGTGCCAGCAGCTCATCCAATGTCCTCCCCTATGGCTACACCTTC. This sequence encodes CASSSSNVLPYGYTF.

This clonotype was counted between two and nine times. The V call is TRBV4-2, the J call TRBJ1-3; D is ambiguous. The CDR3 extends over 15 amino acids. Germline V lookup: CDR1 LGHNA, CDR2 YNFKEQ. The V and J ends lost 1 base and 2 bases respectively, with 9 bases between them. The CDR3 sequence is CASSQATSTGNTIYF. The CDR3 DNA reads TGTGCCAGCAGCCAAGCGACCTCAACTGGAAACACCATATATTTT.